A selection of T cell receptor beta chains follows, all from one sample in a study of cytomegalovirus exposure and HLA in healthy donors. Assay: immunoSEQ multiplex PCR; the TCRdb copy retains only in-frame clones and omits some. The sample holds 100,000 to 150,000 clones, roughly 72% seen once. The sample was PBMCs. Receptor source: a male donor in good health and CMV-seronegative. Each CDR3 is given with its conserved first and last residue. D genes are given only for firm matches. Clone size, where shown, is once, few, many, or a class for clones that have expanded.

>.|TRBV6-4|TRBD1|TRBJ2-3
CASSDSQGADTQYF
TGTGCCAGCAGTGACTCGCAGGGGGCAGATACGCAGTATTTT
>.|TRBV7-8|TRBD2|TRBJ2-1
CASSLVGLAGGNEQFF
TGTGCCAGCAGCTTAGTAGGGCTAGCGGGAGGCAATGAGCAGTTCTTC
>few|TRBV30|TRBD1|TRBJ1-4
CASKTGGDGEKLFF
TGTGCCTCGAAGACAGGGGGCGACGGTGAAAAACTGTTTTTT
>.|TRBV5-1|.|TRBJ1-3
CASKIGSSGNTIYF
TGCGCCAGTAAAATAGGGAGCTCTGGAAACACCATATATTTT
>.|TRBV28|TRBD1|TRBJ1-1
CAGQGGADTEAFF
TGTGCCGGACAAGGGGGCGCGGACACTGAAGCTTTCTTT
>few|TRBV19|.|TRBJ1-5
CAVMGAWNQPQHF
TGTGCGGTTATGGGGGCGTGGAACCAGCCCCAGCATTTT
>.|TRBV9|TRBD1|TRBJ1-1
CASSPRRDSQGEAFF
TGTGCCAGCAGCCCAAGAAGGGACAGTCAAGGAGAAGCTTTCTTT
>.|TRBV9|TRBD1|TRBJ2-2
CASSSTPGQQNTGELFF
TGTGCCAGCAGCTCTACTCCGGGACAGCAGAACACCGGGGAGCTGTTTTTT
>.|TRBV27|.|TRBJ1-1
CASRGGWAEAFF
TGTGCCAGCAGAGGGGGTTGGGCTGAAGCTTTCTTT
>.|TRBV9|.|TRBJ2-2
CASSGRVGELFF
TGTGCCAGCAGCGGCCGGGTCGGGGAGCTGTTTTTT
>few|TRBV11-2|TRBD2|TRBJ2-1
CASSLTLGGFLNEQFF
TGTGCCAGCAGCTTGACATTGGGGGGGTTCCTCAATGAGCAGTTCTTC
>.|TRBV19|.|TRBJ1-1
CASSNSGSEAFF
TGTGCCAGTTCAAACTCAGGGTCTGAAGCTTTCTTT
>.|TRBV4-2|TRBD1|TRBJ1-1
CASSQALRTGVSSLHYANTEAFF
TGTGCCAGCAGCCAAGCCCTCCGGACAGGGGTCTCGTCCCTTCATTATGCGAACACTGAAGCTTTCTTT
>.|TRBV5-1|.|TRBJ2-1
CASSKDTDNEQFF
TGCGCCAGCAGCAAGGACACCGACAATGAGCAGTTCTTC
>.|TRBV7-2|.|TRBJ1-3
CASSLGLADTIYF
TGTGCCAGCAGCCTGGGACTCGCTGACACCATATATTTT
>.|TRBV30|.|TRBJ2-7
CAWSPAYEQYF
TGTGCCTGGAGTCCGGCCTACGAGCAGTACTTC
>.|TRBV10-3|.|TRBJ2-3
CAISERENTDTQYF
TGTGCCATCAGTGAGCGGGAGAACACAGATACGCAGTATTTT
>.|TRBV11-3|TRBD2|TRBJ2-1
CASSPGLAVYNEQFF
TGTGCCAGCAGCCCTGGACTAGCGGTTTACAATGAGCAGTTCTTC
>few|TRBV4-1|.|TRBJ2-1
CASSRAPTYNEQFF
TGCGCCAGCAGCCGGGCTCCTACCTACAATGAGCAGTTCTTC
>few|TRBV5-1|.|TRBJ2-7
CASSLDNYEQYF
TGCGCCAGCAGCTTGGACAACTACGAGCAGTACTTC
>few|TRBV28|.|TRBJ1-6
CASSLEAGYSPLHF
TGTGCCAGCAGCCTTGAAGCGGGGTACTCACCCCTCCACTTT
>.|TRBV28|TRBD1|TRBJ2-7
CASSLGQGRPYEQYF
TGTGCCAGCAGTTTAGGACAGGGTAGGCCCTACGAGCAGTACTTC
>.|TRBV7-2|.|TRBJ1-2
CASSDPRVGGGYTF
TGTGCCAGCAGCGACCCCCGGGTGGGAGGAGGCTACACCTTC
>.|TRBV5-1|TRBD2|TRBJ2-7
CASSFVGSGSSYEQYF
TGCGCCAGCAGCTTTGTTGGTAGCGGGAGTTCCTACGAGCAGTACTTC
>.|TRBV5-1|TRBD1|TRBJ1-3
CASTRDRVQDTIYF
TGCGCCAGCACCCGGGACAGGGTTCAAGACACCATATATTTT
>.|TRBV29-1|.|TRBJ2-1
CSVDPAGLYNEQFF
TGCAGCGTTGACCCGGCGGGACTGTACAATGAGCAGTTCTTC
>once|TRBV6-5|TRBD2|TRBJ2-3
CASSSGGSRMADTQYF
TGTGCCAGCAGTTCCGGGGGGAGCAGGATGGCAGATACGCAGTATTTT
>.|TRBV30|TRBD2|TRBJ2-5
CAWGRLAAQETQYF
TGTGCCTGGGGACGACTAGCGGCTCAAGAGACCCAGTACTTC
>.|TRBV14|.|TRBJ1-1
CASSPIYGGTEAFF
TGTGCCAGCAGCCCGATTTACGGGGGGACTGAAGCTTTCTTT
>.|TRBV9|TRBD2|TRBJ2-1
CASSVGTRKEGEQFF
TGTGCCAGCAGCGTAGGGACTAGGAAGGAGGGTGAGCAGTTCTTC
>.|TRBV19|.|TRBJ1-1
CASSIGSQGKVRLEAFF
TGTGCCAGTAGTATAGGGTCCCAGGGGAAAGTCCGCTTGGAAGCTTTCTTT
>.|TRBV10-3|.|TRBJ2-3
CAISDLGGSSTDTQYF
TGTGCCATCAGTGATCTTGGGGGCTCAAGCACAGATACGCAGTATTTT
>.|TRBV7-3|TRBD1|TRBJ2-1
CASSPTGGSYNEQFF
TGTGCCAGCAGCCCAACAGGGGGGTCATACAATGAGCAGTTCTTC
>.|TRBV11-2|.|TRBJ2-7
CASSLASSGSSYEQYF
TGTGCCAGCAGCTTAGCTTCCAGCGGAAGCTCCTACGAGCAGTACTTC
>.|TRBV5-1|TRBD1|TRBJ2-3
CASSLGLGQGLIYTDTQYF
TGCGCCAGCAGCTTAGGGCTCGGACAGGGGCTAATTTACACAGATACGCAGTATTTT
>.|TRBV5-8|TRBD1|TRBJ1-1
CASSTGTGGVAAEAFF
TGTGCCAGCAGCACCGGGACAGGGGGAGTGGCGGCTGAAGCTTTCTTT
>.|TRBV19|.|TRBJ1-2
CASSIPAGLGYTF
TGTGCCAGTAGTATACCAGCAGGGCTTGGCTACACCTTC
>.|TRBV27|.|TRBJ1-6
CASSLSADNSPLHF
TGTGCCAGCAGTTTATCGGCTGATAATTCACCCCTCCACTTT
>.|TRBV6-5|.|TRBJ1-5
CASSYSLNQPQHF
TGTGCCAGCAGTTACTCTCTTAATCAGCCCCAGCATTTT
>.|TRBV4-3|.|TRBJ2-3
CASSQDGARTDTQYF
TGCGCCAGCAGCCAAGATGGGGCCCGCACAGATACGCAGTATTTT
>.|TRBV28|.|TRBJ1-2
CASRSSGPFNYGYTF
TGTGCCAGTCGTTCCTCCGGTCCATTTAACTATGGCTACACCTTC
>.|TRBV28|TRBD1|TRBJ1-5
CASSFEGAGQPQHF
TGTGCCAGCAGTTTTGAGGGGGCGGGTCAGCCCCAGCATTTT
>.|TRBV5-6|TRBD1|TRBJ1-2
CASSFRTGGNYGYTF
TGTGCCAGCAGCTTCCGGACAGGGGGGAACTATGGCTACACCTTC
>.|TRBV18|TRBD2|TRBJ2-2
CASSPGLAGGRTGELFF
TGTGCCAGCTCACCGGGACTAGCGGGAGGCCGTACCGGGGAGCTGTTTTTT
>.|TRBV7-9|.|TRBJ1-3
CASSFGLSGNTIYF
TGTGCCAGCAGCTTTGGGCTGAGTGGAAACACCATATATTTT
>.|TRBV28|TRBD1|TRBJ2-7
CASSSVGTASFYEQYF
TGTGCCAGCAGTTCCGTCGGGACAGCGAGTTTCTACGAGCAGTACTTC
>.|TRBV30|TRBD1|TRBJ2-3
CAWSRQGAPTDTQYF
TGTGCCTGGAGCCGACAGGGCGCGCCCACAGATACGCAGTATTTT
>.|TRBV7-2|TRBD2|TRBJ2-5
CASSFGTRGETQYF
TGTGCCAGCAGCTTCGGGACTAGAGGAGAGACCCAGTACTTC
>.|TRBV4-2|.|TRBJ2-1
CASSQDQNEQFF
TGTGCCAGCAGCCAAGATCAGAATGAGCAGTTCTTC
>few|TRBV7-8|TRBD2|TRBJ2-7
CASRWGSGLAGSYEQYF
TGTGCCAGCAGGTGGGGGTCGGGACTAGCCGGGTCCTACGAGCAGTACTTC
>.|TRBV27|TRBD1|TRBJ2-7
CASTGQGAYEQYF
TGTGCCAGCACGGGACAGGGGGCCTACGAGCAGTACTTC
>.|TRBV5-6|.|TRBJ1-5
CASSLNTGSAQHF
TGTGCCAGCAGCTTGAACACAGGATCGGCCCAGCATTTT
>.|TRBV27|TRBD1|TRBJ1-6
CASTRDRDNSPLHF
TGTGCCAGCACCCGGGACAGGGATAACTCACCCCTCCACTTT
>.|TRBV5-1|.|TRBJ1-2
CASRGDRNYGYTF
TGCGCCAGCAGAGGAGATCGGAACTATGGCTACACCTTC
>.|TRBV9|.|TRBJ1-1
CASSVKGGSTEAFF
TGTGCCAGCAGCGTAAAAGGCGGGAGCACTGAAGCTTTCTTT
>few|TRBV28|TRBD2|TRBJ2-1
CASSPGLADNEQFF
TGTGCCAGCAGCCCCGGACTAGCGGACAATGAGCAGTTCTTC
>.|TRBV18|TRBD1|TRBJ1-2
CASSPSIEGAYGYTF
TGTGCCAGCTCACCCTCGATAGAGGGGGCCTATGGCTACACCTTC
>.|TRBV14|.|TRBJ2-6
CASSPRTSGANVLTF
TGTGCCAGCAGCCCGCGGACTTCTGGGGCCAACGTCCTGACTTTC